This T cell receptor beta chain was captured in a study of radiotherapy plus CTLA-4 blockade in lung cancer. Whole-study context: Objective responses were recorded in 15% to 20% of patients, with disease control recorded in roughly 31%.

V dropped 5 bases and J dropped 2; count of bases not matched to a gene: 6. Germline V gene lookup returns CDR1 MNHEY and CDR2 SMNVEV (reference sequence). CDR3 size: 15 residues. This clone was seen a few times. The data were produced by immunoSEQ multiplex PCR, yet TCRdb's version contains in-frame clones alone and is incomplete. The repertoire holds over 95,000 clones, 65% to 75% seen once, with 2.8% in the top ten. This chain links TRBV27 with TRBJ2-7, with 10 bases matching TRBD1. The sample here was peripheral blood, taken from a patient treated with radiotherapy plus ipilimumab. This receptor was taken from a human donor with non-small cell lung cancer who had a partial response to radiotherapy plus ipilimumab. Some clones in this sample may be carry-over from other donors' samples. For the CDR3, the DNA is TGTGCCAGCAGTAGCGTCGGGACAGGGGCCTACGAGCAGTACTTC. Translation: CASSSVGTGAYEQYF.